The sequence of this T cell receptor (beta chain) was determined in a study of technical replicates of blood from four donors. Looked up from germline, CDR1 is SGHAT and CDR2 is FQDESV (reference sequence). The CDR3 extends over 17 amino acids. The trim removed 5 bases at V and 6 bases at J, leaving 10 bases unmatched. Clones were sequenced by immunoSEQ multiplex PCR, and TCRdb holds only the in-frame ones, with some missing. The profile shows approximately 76,000 clones, around 97% of them singletons. The sample consisted of T cells isolated from PBMCs. This rearrangement joins TRBV11-1 to TRBJ2-2; 12 bases agree with TRBD2. This clonotype was obtained from a human donor in good health. CDR3 residues: CASSNLLAGGPPGELFF. The CDR3 region has the DNA TGTGCCAGCAGCAACCTCCTAGCGGGAGGGCCCCCCGGGGAGCTGTTTTTT.